This T cell receptor (beta chain) originates from a study of radiotherapy plus CTLA-4 blockade in lung cancer. Using immunoSEQ multiplex PCR, the repertoire was profiled, and TCRdb retains in-frame clones only, with some absent. This sample has roughly 50,000 clones; about 86% occur once, and the top ten carry roughly 17%. Germline V gives CDR1 MNHNS, CDR2 SASEGT. Trimming shortened V by 7 bases and J by 0 bases, and 13 bases separated the two germline ends. CDR3 length: 15 residues. The rearrangement joins TRBV6-1 to TRBJ2-1; weak D call: TRBD2 (6 bases). This material consisted of peripheral blood, taken from a patient treated with radiotherapy plus ipilimumab. The origin of this receptor is a human donor with non-small cell lung cancer that progressed on radiotherapy plus ipilimumab. Some clones in this sample may be carry-over from other donors' samples. Here the CDR3 DNA reads TGTGCCAGCACCAGTAGCGGAAGCTCCTACAATGAGCAGTTCTTC. Its protein is CASTSSGSSYNEQFF.